This TCR beta chain was observed in a study of blood T cell repertoires in COVID-19. Study in general: There were acute and convalescent COVID-19 samples, and they came from the United States, Italy and Spain.

The cohort comprised adults aged 18 to 89 years residing in 20 to 30 US areas. The study assigned cohorts using participant-reported clinical history. Either two negative PCRs, clearance, or symptom resolution qualified Cohort 3 donors as recovered. This table comes from immunoSEQ multiplex PCR, and its TCRdb copy is limited to in-frame clones, with some not included. Here the sample spans some 250,000 clones, approximately 85% being singletons. The receptor was isolated from a woman aged 50 to 65 who had recovered from COVID-19. The specimen was PBMCs or T cells enriched from blood (not recorded which).

CDR3 protein: CASTRWGGQGYTF. The CDR3 region has the DNA TGTGCCAGCACCCGGTGGGGGGGGCAGGGCTACACCTTC. The V and J genes are TRBV5-4 and TRBJ1-2; D is perhaps TRBD1 (6 bases). V gave up 6 bases and J gave up 8 bases, with 17 bases separating them. The CDR3 is 13 amino acids. Per germline, CDR1 SGHNT and CDR2 YYREEE (reference sequence).